The 22 T cell receptor beta chains reported below all come from one sample, sequenced in a study of blood T cell repertoires in COVID-19 (TCRdb year 2020). The library was obtained by the immunoSEQ multiplex PCR assay. Entries here come from immuneACCESS through TCRdb and include only in-frame sequences with V and J called. Some clones fail to appear in such tables; in the studies checked, an unresolved V gene covers under half of the shortfall, and the cause of the remainder is unknown. The sample table records a few hundred thousand clones; around 90% of these occur just once. Under 2% of the sample is held by the ten biggest clonotypes. Sample: peripheral blood. The receptors come from a man between 65 and 85 years old with acute or convalescent COVID-19.

The J gene is TRBJ2-3, the V gene TRBV25-1; D unclear. V lost 2 bases, J lost 1 base, and 10 bases lay in between. The CDR3 consists of 15 residues. Germline values: CDR1 MGHDK, CDR2 SYGVNS. In nucleotides, the CDR3 is TGTGCCAGCAGTGAACCCCGACAAGGCACAGATACGCAGTATTTT. Translation: CASSEPRQGTDTQYF.

The chain has TRBV27 and TRBJ2-6; no clear D. Trimming took 3 bases from V and 0 from J, leaving 3 bases between them. Germline assignment: CDR1 MNHEY and CDR2 SMNVEV (reference sequence). CDR3 length: 14 amino acids. The DNA of the CDR3 is TGTGCCAGCAGTTTTAGCTCTGGGGCCAACGTCCTGACTTTC. It is translated as CASSFSSGANVLTF.

This clone was seen a single time. The chain has TRBV10-3 and TRBJ2-7; 9 bases agree with TRBD1. Germline V CDR1 and CDR2: ENHRY, SYGVKD. CDR3 length: 14 amino acids. V shed 4 bases and J 0 bases; nucleotides not matched to a gene: 1. The CDR3 loop reads CAISGDRVSYEQYF. The CDR3 region has the DNA TGTGCCATCAGTGGGGACAGGGTCTCCTACGAGCAGTACTTC.

This chain links TRBV19 with TRBJ1-2; no reliable D call. V was cut by 1 base and J by 6 bases, with 12 bases left in between. CDR3 length: 14 residues. Germline lookup yields CDR1 LNHDA and CDR2 SQIVND (reference sequence). CDR3 residues: CASSIGGIVHGYTF. DNA for the CDR3: TGTGCCAGTAGTATAGGCGGGATCGTCCATGGCTACACCTTC.

The V and J genes are TRBV14 and TRBJ2-5, with a weak D call TRBD2 (5 bases). The CDR3 has 13 residues. V dropped 3 bases and J dropped 2 bases, with 7 bases sitting between them. Germline V gives CDR1 SGHDN, CDR2 FVKESK. The CDR3: CASSHGGQETQYF. In DNA form, the CDR3 reads TGTGCCAGCAGCCACGGAGGACAAGAGACCCAGTACTTC.

This chain uses TRBV7-2 with TRBJ1-1; no reliable D call. Looked up from germline, CDR1 is SGHTA and CDR2 is FQGNSA. V lost 3 bases to trimming and J lost 5 bases, with 7 bases between them. The CDR3 contains 12 residues. The CDR3 loop is CASSFPGTEAFF. The CDR3, as DNA: TGTGCCAGCAGCTTCCCGGGAACTGAAGCTTTCTTT.

CDR3: CAWRDRVLTEAFF. CDR3 in DNA: TGTGCCTGGAGGGACAGGGTGCTCACTGAAGCTTTCTTT. The rearrangement links TRBV30 to TRBJ1-1; 8 bases map to TRBD1. Per the germline V gene, CDR1 is GTSNPN and CDR2 is SVGIG (reference sequence). V gave up 3 bases and J gave up 4 bases; unmatched junction bases: 4. The CDR3 has 13 residues.

This chain joins TRBV4-2 and TRBJ2-7, with D perhaps matching TRBD1 (6 bases). This CDR3 has 15 amino acids. Germline CDR1 is LGHNA and CDR2 is YNFKEQ. V dropped 4 bases and J dropped 6 bases, with 19 bases sitting between them. CDR3 region: CASSPSGVVMSEQYF. The DNA for the CDR3 is TGTGCCAGCAGCCCCTCAGGGGTAGTCATGAGCGAGCAGTACTTC.

J is TRBJ2-7 and V is TRBV5-4, with 8 nucleotides matching TRBD2. Germline V gene lookup returns CDR1 SGHNT and CDR2 YYREEE (reference sequence). Unmatched junction bases numbered 8, after V lost 3 bases and J lost 3 bases. This CDR3 region has 15 residues. CDR3 protein: CASSSSGLADYEQYF. In nucleotides, the CDR3 is TGTGCCAGCAGCTCCAGCGGACTAGCAGACTACGAGCAGTACTTC.

There are a few counts of this clone. The chain links TRBV6-2 or TRBV6-3 to TRBJ2-1; D remains unclear. Trimming stripped 6 bases from V and 6 bases from J, with 9 bases between. Per germline, CDR1 MNHEY and CDR2 SVGEGT. CDR3 length: 12 amino acids. CDR3 amino acids: CASSRASNEQFF. CDR3 DNA sequence: TGTGCCAGCAGCCGGGCCAGCAATGAGCAGTTCTTC.

The chain combines TRBV5-8 with TRBJ1-6, with D perhaps TRBD1 (6 bases). V was trimmed by 1 base and J by 7 bases, leaving 9 bases between them. The length of the CDR3 is 14 residues. The V gene's germline CDR1 is SGHTS and CDR2 YDEGEE. CDR3 coding DNA: TGTGCCAGCAGCTTGAGGGGGAAGAATTCACCCCTCCACTTT. It yields the protein CASSLRGKNSPLHF.

The chain is built from TRBV9 and TRBJ2-5; the match to TRBD2 covers 13 bases. Germline V gene lookup returns CDR1 SGDLS and CDR2 YYNGEE. After removal of 4 bases from V and 4 bases from J, the junction contained 10 bases not matched to a gene. The CDR3 runs to 17 residues. CDR3 sequence: CASSPLGLAGVGETQYF. In DNA form, the CDR3 reads TGTGCCAGCAGCCCCCTCGGACTAGCGGGAGTGGGAGAGACCCAGTACTTC.

For this clone: Other DNA sequences of this sample code for an identical CDR3. The chain couples TRBV19 to TRBJ2-2; possible D gene TRBD2, 6 bases. Per germline, CDR1 LNHDA and CDR2 SQIVND (reference sequence). This CDR3 has 13 residues. V was trimmed by 2 bases and J by 5 bases, leaving 6 bases between them. The CDR3 loop is CASSISGTGELFF. CDR3 sequence (DNA): TGTGCCAGTAGTATAAGCGGGACCGGGGAGCTGTTTTTT.

The chain employs TRBV5-8 and TRBJ2-2; the match to TRBD2 covers 11 bases. Unmatched junction bases numbered 7, after V lost 7 bases and J lost 5 bases. CDR1 is SGHTS and CDR2 is YDEGEE in the germline V gene. The CDR3 has 15 amino acids. The CDR3 DNA follows: TGTGCCAGCTATAGCGGGAGGGCCTTTACCGGGGAGCTGTTTTTT. This gives the protein CASYSGRAFTGELFF.

The V and J genes are TRBV9 and TRBJ1-2; no clear D. The length of the CDR3 is 13 residues. Germline CDR1 and CDR2: SGDLS and YYNGEE. V lost 4 bases to trimming and J lost 3 bases, with 10 bases between them. The CDR3 reads CASSIDADYGYTF. In DNA, the CDR3 is TGTGCCAGCAGCATAGACGCGGACTATGGCTACACCTTC.

A note on this clone: Distinct nucleotide sequences in the sample also encode this CDR3. The genes are TRBV5-1 and TRBJ2-7, with D perhaps matching TRBD2 (5 bases). The germline V gene encodes CDR1 SGHRS and CDR2 YFSETQ. The germline V and J ends were trimmed by 0 bases and 0 bases, with 10 bases remaining between them. CDR3 length: 15 amino acids. CDR3 DNA: TGCGCCAGCAGCTTGGGTGGCACTAGCTCCTACGAGCAGTACTTC. It encodes CASSLGGTSSYEQYF.

The CDR3 nucleotides are TGTGCCAGCAGCCACGCTAGCGGAACCCAAGAGACCCAGTACTTC. Translation: CASSHASGTQETQYF. J is TRBJ2-5 and V is TRBV3-1 (or the pseudogene TRBV3-2); TRBD2 agrees at 7 bases. The CDR3 runs 15 residues. The J segment lost 1 base and the V segment lost 3 bases, leaving 5 bases of the junction unmatched. Germline V gene data show CDR1 as LGHDT and CDR2 as YNNKEL (reference sequence).

This chain joins TRBV6-2 or TRBV6-3 and TRBJ2-1, with 11 bases identical to TRBD2. V shed 4 bases, J shed 8 bases, and the junction held 10 bases outside the gene matches. Germline V gene lookup returns CDR1 MNHEY and CDR2 SVGEGT. This CDR3 comprises 16 residues. CDR3 region: CASSWVAGGPGDEQFF. As DNA, the CDR3 is TGTGCCAGCAGTTGGGTAGCGGGAGGGCCAGGTGATGAGCAGTTCTTC.

This rearrangement joins TRBV7-8 to TRBJ2-7; 8 bases map to TRBD1. V dropped 5 bases and J dropped 2; count of bases not matched to a gene: 8. Germline V CDR1 and CDR2: SGHVS, FQNEAQ. The CDR3 runs 15 residues. The CDR3 DNA is TGTGCCAGCAGCCCAGGGACAGGAGTCACCTACGAGCAGTACTTC. Encoded protein: CASSPGTGVTYEQYF.

The chain links TRBV19 to TRBJ1-4, with a possible D match to TRBD1 (6 bases). CDR1 is LNHDA and CDR2 is SQIVND in the germline V gene (reference sequence). The CDR3 is made up of 17 amino acids. V lost 3 bases, J lost 4 bases, and 18 bases lay in between. This CDR3 reads CASSMGAGGFRNEKLFF. For the CDR3, the DNA is TGTGCCAGTAGTATGGGGGCAGGAGGATTTCGTAATGAAAAACTGTTTTTT.

The chain has TRBV6-6 and TRBJ2-5; 8 bases match TRBD1. Germline-derived CDR1 and CDR2 are MNHNY and SVGAGI (reference sequence). CDR3 length equals 14 residues. The junction had 8 bases not matched to a gene; V was cut back by 7 bases and J by 4 bases. CDR3 region: CASTSGQGGETQYF. The DNA for the CDR3 is TGTGCCAGCACCTCAGGACAGGGCGGAGAGACCCAGTACTTC.

V and J are TRBV7-9 and TRBJ2-7; maybe TRBD1 (5 bases). The CDR3 has 12 amino acids. Between the trimmed V and J ends, which lost 5 bases and 2 bases, there was a span of 7 bases. Germline V gene data show CDR1 as SEHNR and CDR2 as FQNEAQ (reference sequence). The CDR3 sequence is CASSMTAYEQYF. The CDR3 coding sequence is TGTGCCAGCAGCATGACAGCCTACGAGCAGTACTTC.